This T cell receptor (beta chain) stems from a study of T cell responses to AZD1222 COVID-19 vaccine. Overall study findings and caveats: The donor cohort was predominantly white British with a female majority, and clonal diversity may have been underestimated.

In germline, CDR1 is SGHRS, CDR2 YFSETQ. V lost 1 base to trimming and J lost 3 bases; unmatched junction nucleotides: 0. This CDR3 is 13 amino acids long. Some clones are missing from TCRdb's copy, which holds only in-frame ones; the method was immunoSEQ multiplex PCR. The profile shows under 150,000 clones, about 93% of them singletons. For this clone: Antigen specificity is unknown.

The V and J genes are TRBV5-1 and TRBJ2-7; 8 bases fit TRBD1. The TCR sequence derives from an adult in good health. Here the sequenced sample was peripheral blood, taken on day 0 of MenACWY control vaccination. CDR3 sequence: CASSLTGGYEQYF. The CDR3 DNA follows: TGCGCCAGCAGCTTGACAGGGGGCTACGAGCAGTACTTC.